A selection of T cell receptor beta chains follows, all from one sample in a study of OX40 agonist ivuxolimab in advanced cancers. Libraries were prepared by immunoSEQ multiplex PCR; TCRdb keeps only in-frame clonotypes and omits some of them. This table has roughly 61,000 clones, about 88% appearing once. The source was CD4+ or CD8+ T cells sorted from blood, collected in a trial of the OX40 agonist ivuxolimab. These receptors were obtained from an adult with an advanced solid tumor such as melanoma, head and neck, liver or kidney cancer. Both conserved end residues are part of each CDR3. Each record gives: V gene, D gene, J gene, clone size, CDR3 DNA, CDR3 protein. The D gene is left open where the match is weak. Only some rows state a clone size, as once, few, many or a class for expanded clones.

v_call: TRBV7-9; d_call: .; j_call: TRBJ2-7; clone_size: few; cdr3_nt: TGTGCCAGCAGCAGGTGGACCTACGAGCAGTACTTC; cdr3_aa: CASSRWTYEQYF
v_call: TRBV2; d_call: TRBD2; j_call: TRBJ2-1; clone_size: .; cdr3_nt: TGTGCCAGCAGTGGGAAGTCTGCTAACGGACTAGCGGAGTCCCCATTCTCCTACAATGAGCAGTTCTTC; cdr3_aa: CASSGKSANGLAESPFSYNEQFF
v_call: TRBV21-1; d_call: .; j_call: TRBJ2-7; clone_size: .; cdr3_nt: TGTGCCAGCAGCAAAGCGTGGACAGGGATCTACGAGCAGTACTTC; cdr3_aa: CASSKAWTGIYEQYF
v_call: TRBV5-1; d_call: TRBD1; j_call: TRBJ1-1; clone_size: once; cdr3_nt: TGCGCCAGCAGCAGACAGGGGGACGGCACTGAAGCTTTCTTT; cdr3_aa: CASSRQGDGTEAFF
v_call: TRBV6-5; d_call: .; j_call: TRBJ1-2; clone_size: once; cdr3_nt: TGTGCCAGCAGTGAACAGGGCTGGCGGGGCTACACCTTC; cdr3_aa: CASSEQGWRGYTF
v_call: TRBV7-6; d_call: TRBD2; j_call: TRBJ2-7; clone_size: .; cdr3_nt: TGTGCCAGCAGCTTACAACAGCGGGGAACCTACGAGCAGTACTTC; cdr3_aa: CASSLQQRGTYEQYF
v_call: TRBV6-6; d_call: TRBD2; j_call: TRBJ2-5; clone_size: .; cdr3_nt: TGTGCCAGCACGTGGGGGGGGGAGACCCAGTACTTC; cdr3_aa: CASTWGGETQYF
v_call: TRBV5-1; d_call: TRBD2; j_call: TRBJ2-5; clone_size: .; cdr3_nt: TGCGCCAACATGGGCGGGGGGCCAGAGGAGACCCAGTACTTC; cdr3_aa: CANMGGGPEETQYF
v_call: TRBV19; d_call: TRBD2; j_call: TRBJ2-5; clone_size: .; cdr3_nt: TGTGCCAGTAGTATAGGGGTGCAGACTAGCGGGAGAGGAGAGACCCAGTACTTC; cdr3_aa: CASSIGVQTSGRGETQYF
v_call: TRBV20-1; d_call: .; j_call: TRBJ1-1; clone_size: .; cdr3_nt: TGCAGTGCTAGGGATTTCACTGAAGCTTTCTTT; cdr3_aa: CSARDFTEAFF
v_call: TRBV15; d_call: TRBD1; j_call: TRBJ1-6; clone_size: once; cdr3_nt: TGTGCCACCAGCAGCTGGACAGGGGTAAATTCACCCCTCCACTTT; cdr3_aa: CATSSWTGVNSPLHF
v_call: TRBV2; d_call: .; j_call: TRBJ1-2; clone_size: .; cdr3_nt: TGTGCCAACCGTGAGGGGGAGGACTATGGCTACACCTTC; cdr3_aa: CANREGEDYGYTF
v_call: TRBV14; d_call: .; j_call: TRBJ2-1; clone_size: once; cdr3_nt: TGTGCCAGCAGCCAAGCGAGACAGTTTTCCTACAATGAGCAGTTCTTC; cdr3_aa: CASSQARQFSYNEQFF
v_call: TRBV11-2; d_call: .; j_call: TRBJ1-5; clone_size: .; cdr3_nt: TGTGCCAGCAGCTATACAGAGAATCAGCCCCAGCATTTT; cdr3_aa: CASSYTENQPQHF
v_call: TRBV2; d_call: TRBD1; j_call: TRBJ2-5; clone_size: once; cdr3_nt: TGTGCCAGCAGTAAAGGGGGACAGCAAGAGACCCAGTACTTC; cdr3_aa: CASSKGGQQETQYF
v_call: TRBV5-6; d_call: .; j_call: TRBJ2-7; clone_size: .; cdr3_nt: TGTGCCAGCAGCTTGCGGCGGCCGGGGGAGCAGTACTTC; cdr3_aa: CASSLRRPGEQYF
v_call: TRBV7-2; d_call: TRBD1; j_call: TRBJ1-1; clone_size: .; cdr3_nt: TGTGCCAGCAGTCAACAGGGGGGCACTGAAGCTTTCTTT; cdr3_aa: CASSQQGGTEAFF
v_call: TRBV15; d_call: TRBD2; j_call: TRBJ2-7; clone_size: .; cdr3_nt: TGTGCCACCAGCAGAGACACTCCCGGGACTAGCGGGAACGCGATAGGCGAGCAGTACTTC; cdr3_aa: CATSRDTPGTSGNAIGEQYF
v_call: TRBV6-6; d_call: .; j_call: TRBJ2-5; clone_size: .; cdr3_nt: TGTGCCAGCAGTTATAGCAGGGGGGCCCCGGGGACCCAGTACTTC; cdr3_aa: CASSYSRGAPGTQYF
v_call: TRBV6-1; d_call: .; j_call: TRBJ1-4; clone_size: .; cdr3_nt: TGTGCCAGCAGTGAAGGGAGGGGGAATGAAAAACTGTTTTTT; cdr3_aa: CASSEGRGNEKLFF
v_call: TRBV10-3; d_call: .; j_call: TRBJ2-6; clone_size: .; cdr3_nt: TGTGCCATCAGGAAGGGGGGGGACACGGAAGTCTCTGGGGCCAACGTCCTGACTTTC; cdr3_aa: CAIRKGGDTEVSGANVLTF
v_call: TRBV10-3; d_call: TRBD1; j_call: TRBJ1-2; clone_size: .; cdr3_nt: TGTGCCATCAGTGAGAGTCTCCTTTTGGACAGGGACGGCTACACCTTC; cdr3_aa: CAISESLLLDRDGYTF
v_call: TRBV5-1; d_call: TRBD1; j_call: TRBJ1-4; clone_size: .; cdr3_nt: TGCGCCAGCAGCGTAACAGGGGCGACTAATGAAAAACTGTTTTTT; cdr3_aa: CASSVTGATNEKLFF
v_call: TRBV6-1; d_call: TRBD1; j_call: TRBJ1-1; clone_size: .; cdr3_nt: TGTGCCAGCAGGGGGACAGGGCGACTGAACACTGAAGCTTTCTTT; cdr3_aa: CASRGTGRLNTEAFF
v_call: TRBV19; d_call: TRBD1; j_call: TRBJ1-2; clone_size: .; cdr3_nt: TGTGCCAGTGGAGCCGGGACAGGGGGAAGTGGCTACACCTTC; cdr3_aa: CASGAGTGGSGYTF
v_call: TRBV5-4; d_call: .; j_call: TRBJ1-5; clone_size: .; cdr3_nt: TGTGCCAGCAGCTTATTGGGAAATCAGCCCCAGCATTTT; cdr3_aa: CASSLLGNQPQHF
v_call: TRBV5-5; d_call: TRBD1; j_call: TRBJ1-1; clone_size: .; cdr3_nt: TGTGCCAGCAGCCCAGGGGGGGAGAACACTGAAGCTTTCTTT; cdr3_aa: CASSPGGENTEAFF
v_call: TRBV4-2; d_call: .; j_call: TRBJ2-2; clone_size: .; cdr3_nt: TGTGCCAGCAGCCACCGGGCCAAAACCGGGGAGCTGTTTTTT; cdr3_aa: CASSHRAKTGELFF
v_call: TRBV6-1; d_call: TRBD2; j_call: TRBJ2-5; clone_size: .; cdr3_nt: TGTGCCAGCAGTGGCGGGACTAGCGGGGGGGAACTTCAAGAGACCCAGTACTTC; cdr3_aa: CASSGGTSGGELQETQYF
v_call: TRBV5-6; d_call: .; j_call: TRBJ2-5; clone_size: few; cdr3_nt: TGTGCCAGCAGCCCGGGAGCCCGGGAGACCCAGTACTTC; cdr3_aa: CASSPGARETQYF
v_call: TRBV7-2; d_call: TRBD2; j_call: TRBJ2-1; clone_size: .; cdr3_nt: TGTGCCAGCAGCTTAGCAGGGCGGGGGAGCTCCTACAATGAGCAGTTCTTC; cdr3_aa: CASSLAGRGSSYNEQFF
v_call: TRBV29-1; d_call: .; j_call: TRBJ2-3; clone_size: .; cdr3_nt: TGCAGCGTTCTGGCGGGTTTCCCAGATACGCAGTATTTT; cdr3_aa: CSVLAGFPDTQYF
v_call: TRBV5-1; d_call: .; j_call: TRBJ1-5; clone_size: .; cdr3_nt: TGCGCCAGCAGCTTGACGCCCTTTAGCAATCAGCCCCAGCATTTT; cdr3_aa: CASSLTPFSNQPQHF
v_call: TRBV11-2; d_call: TRBD2; j_call: TRBJ2-1; clone_size: .; cdr3_nt: TGTGCCAGCAGCTCGGTAGCGGGAGGGCCGGGGAATGAGCAGTTCTTC; cdr3_aa: CASSSVAGGPGNEQFF
v_call: TRBV9; d_call: TRBD1; j_call: TRBJ1-4; clone_size: .; cdr3_nt: TGTGCCAGCAGCGAGACAGGGTTTAATGAAAAACTGTTTTTT; cdr3_aa: CASSETGFNEKLFF
v_call: TRBV19; d_call: .; j_call: TRBJ2-2; clone_size: .; cdr3_nt: TGTGCCAGTAACAGGGAGGGGAACACCGGGGAGCTGTTTTTT; cdr3_aa: CASNREGNTGELFF
v_call: TRBV7-6; d_call: TRBD2; j_call: TRBJ2-7; clone_size: .; cdr3_nt: TGTGCCAGCAGCTTAGCGGGGACTAGCGACTACTACGAGCAGTACTTC; cdr3_aa: CASSLAGTSDYYEQYF
v_call: TRBV7-2; d_call: .; j_call: TRBJ2-4; clone_size: once; cdr3_nt: TGTGCCAGCAGCTTACTCTTAGCCAAAAACATTCAGTACTTC; cdr3_aa: CASSLLLAKNIQYF
v_call: TRBV28; d_call: .; j_call: TRBJ2-5; clone_size: .; cdr3_nt: TGTGCCAGCAGTTTATGGGAGCAAGAGACCCAGTACTTC; cdr3_aa: CASSLWEQETQYF